This T cell receptor beta chain stems from a study of shared clonotypes between healthy human individuals. Study-wide results and limits: A reduction in generation probabilities was seen for non-shared clonotypes relative to those shared by all four donors.

V dropped 8 bases and J dropped 1 base, with 5 bases sitting between them. Germline V gene lookup returns CDR1 MDHEN and CDR2 SYDVKM. There are 11 residues in the CDR3. Into CD45RA+ naive and CD45RA-negative memory subsets, the CD4+ cells were split. As to this clone: Its antigen remains unknown. This clone may be a read error of a much larger clone one base away.

In the original analysis: ImmunoSEQ output held junction-only sequences without quality scores, so filtering differed. This table comes from immunoSEQ multiplex PCR, and its TCRdb copy is limited to in-frame clones, with some not included. V, J and clone size are taken as reported in that table, and D and trimming were inferred from the DNA itself. The profile shows some 680,000 clones, about 80% of them singletons. The TCR sequence derives from a woman aged 25 to 39 in good health. V and J are TRBV28 and TRBJ1-2; D gene ambiguous. The sequencing input was memory CD4+ T cells sorted from blood. Subset here: CD45RA-negative fraction. CDR3 in DNA: TGTGCCAGCGGACTTAACTATGGCTACACCTTC. This gives the protein CASGLNYGYTF.